One and the same sample provided the 2 T cell receptor beta chains below, sequenced in a study of radiation and T cells in renal cell carcinoma. This table comes from immunoSEQ multiplex PCR, and its TCRdb copy is limited to in-frame clones, with some not included. Of about 130,000 clones listed, around four fifths were seen once; the top ten hold approximately 2%. The time point: blood 2 weeks post-SBRT. Treatment noted: 15 Gy SBRT to primary tumor, nephrectomy 4 weeks later. The specimen was blood, collected from a patient whose treatment included radiotherapy and nephrectomy. The receptors were gathered from a woman in her sixties with renal cell carcinoma.

V and J are TRBV9 and TRBJ1-4; TRBD1 matches 7 bases. The CDR3 totals 15 residues. With V trimmed by 0 bases and J by 7 bases, 6 bases remained unmatched. Germline-derived CDR1 and CDR2 are SGDLS and YYNGEE. The DNA of the CDR3 is TGTGCCAGCAGCGTAGACGGGACAGTGGGTGAAAAACTGTTTTTT. Translating it yields CASSVDGTVGEKLFF.

This clone was counted between two and nine times. The chain combines TRBV28 with TRBJ1-1; D is ambiguous. Trimming removed 8 bases from V and 4 bases from J, with 11 bases in between. The CDR3 consists of 12 residues. The V gene's germline CDR1 is MDHEN and CDR2 SYDVKM. CDR3 DNA: TGTGCCAGCGGCTCTTGGGGCACTGAAGCTTTCTTT. Translating gives CASGSWGTEAFF.